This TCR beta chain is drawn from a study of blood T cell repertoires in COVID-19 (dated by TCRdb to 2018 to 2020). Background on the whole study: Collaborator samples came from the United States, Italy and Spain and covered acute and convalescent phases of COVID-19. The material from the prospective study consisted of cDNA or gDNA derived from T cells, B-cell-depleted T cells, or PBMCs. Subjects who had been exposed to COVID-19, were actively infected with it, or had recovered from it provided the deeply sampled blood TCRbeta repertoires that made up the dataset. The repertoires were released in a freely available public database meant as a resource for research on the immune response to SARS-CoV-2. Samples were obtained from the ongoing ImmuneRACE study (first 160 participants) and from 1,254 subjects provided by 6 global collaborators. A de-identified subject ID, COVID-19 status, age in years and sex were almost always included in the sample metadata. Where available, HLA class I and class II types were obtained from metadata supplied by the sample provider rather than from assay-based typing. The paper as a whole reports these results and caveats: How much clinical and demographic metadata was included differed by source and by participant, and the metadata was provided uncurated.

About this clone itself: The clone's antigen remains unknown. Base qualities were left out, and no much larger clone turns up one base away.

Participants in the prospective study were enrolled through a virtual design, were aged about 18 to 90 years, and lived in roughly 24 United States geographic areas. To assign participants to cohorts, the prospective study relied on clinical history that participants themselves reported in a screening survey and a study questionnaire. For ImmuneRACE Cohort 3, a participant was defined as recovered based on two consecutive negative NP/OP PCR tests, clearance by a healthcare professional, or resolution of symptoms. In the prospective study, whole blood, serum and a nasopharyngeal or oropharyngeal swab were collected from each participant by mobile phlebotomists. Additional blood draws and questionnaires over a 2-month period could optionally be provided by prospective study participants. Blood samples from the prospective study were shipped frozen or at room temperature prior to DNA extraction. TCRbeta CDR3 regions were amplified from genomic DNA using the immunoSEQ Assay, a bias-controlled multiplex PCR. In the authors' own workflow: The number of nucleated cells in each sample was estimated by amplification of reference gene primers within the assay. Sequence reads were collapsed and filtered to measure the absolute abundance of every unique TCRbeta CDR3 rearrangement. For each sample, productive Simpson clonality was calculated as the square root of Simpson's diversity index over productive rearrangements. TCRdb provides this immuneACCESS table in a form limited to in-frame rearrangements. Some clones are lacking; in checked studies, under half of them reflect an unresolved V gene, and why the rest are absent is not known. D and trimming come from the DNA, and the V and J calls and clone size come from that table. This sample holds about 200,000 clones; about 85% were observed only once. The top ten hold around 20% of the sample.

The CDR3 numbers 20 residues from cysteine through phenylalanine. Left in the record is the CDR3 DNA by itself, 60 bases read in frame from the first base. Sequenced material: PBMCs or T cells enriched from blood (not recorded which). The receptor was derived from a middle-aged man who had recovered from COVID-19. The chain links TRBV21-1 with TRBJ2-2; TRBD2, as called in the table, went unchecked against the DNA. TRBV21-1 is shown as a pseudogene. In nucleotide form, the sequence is TGTGCCAGCAGCAAAGGGGGAAGGGGGGGAGCACGGTTATACACCGGGGAGCTGTTTTTT. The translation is CASSKGGRGGARLYTGELFF.